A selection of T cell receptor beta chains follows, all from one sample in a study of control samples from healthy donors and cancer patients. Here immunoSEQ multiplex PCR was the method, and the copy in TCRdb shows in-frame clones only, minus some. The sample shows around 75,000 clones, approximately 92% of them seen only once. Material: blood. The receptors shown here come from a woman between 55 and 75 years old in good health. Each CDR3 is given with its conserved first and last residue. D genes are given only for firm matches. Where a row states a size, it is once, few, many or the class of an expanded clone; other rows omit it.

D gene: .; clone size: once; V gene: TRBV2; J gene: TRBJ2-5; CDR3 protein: CASSVQGTQETQYF; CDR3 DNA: TGTGCCAGCAGTGTTCAGGGGACCCAAGAGACCCAGTACTTC
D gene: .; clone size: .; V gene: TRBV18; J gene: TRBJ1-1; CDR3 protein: CASSEFGRGTEAFF; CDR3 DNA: TGTGCCAGCTCAGAGTTTGGAAGGGGCACTGAAGCTTTCTTT
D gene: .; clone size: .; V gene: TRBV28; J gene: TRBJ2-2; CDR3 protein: CASSTRGGGLTGELFF; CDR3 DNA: TGTGCCAGCAGCACCCGAGGGGGTGGTTTAACCGGGGAGCTGTTTTTT
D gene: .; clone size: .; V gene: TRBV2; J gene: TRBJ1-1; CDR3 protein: CASFRNTEAFF; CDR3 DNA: TGTGCCAGCTTCAGGAACACTGAAGCTTTCTTT
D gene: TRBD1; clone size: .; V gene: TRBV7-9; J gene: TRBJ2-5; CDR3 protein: CASSLAGTAQETQYF; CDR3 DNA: TGTGCCAGCAGCTTAGCCGGGACAGCTCAAGAGACCCAGTACTTC
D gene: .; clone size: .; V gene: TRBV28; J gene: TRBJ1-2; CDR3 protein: CASTRRHLSGYTF; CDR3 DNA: TGTGCCAGCACACGGCGGCACCTGAGTGGCTACACCTTC
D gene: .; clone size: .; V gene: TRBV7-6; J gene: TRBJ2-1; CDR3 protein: CASSLVLGSGNNEQFF; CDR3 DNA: TGTGCCAGCAGCTTAGTGTTGGGGTCGGGAAACAATGAGCAGTTCTTC
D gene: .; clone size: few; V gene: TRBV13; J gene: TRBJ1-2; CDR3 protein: CASSPKQGNYGYTF; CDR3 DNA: TGTGCCAGCAGCCCCAAACAGGGAAACTATGGCTACACCTTC
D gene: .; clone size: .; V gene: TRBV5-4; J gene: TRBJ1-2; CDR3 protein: CASSSGRGTTLSNYGYTF; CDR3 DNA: TGTGCCAGCAGCTCGGGTCGGGGCACGACCCTCTCTAACTATGGCTACACCTTC
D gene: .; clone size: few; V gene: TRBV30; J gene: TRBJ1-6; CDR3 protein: CAWEGRTNSPLHF; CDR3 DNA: TGTGCCTGGGAAGGCCGGACGAATTCACCCCTCCACTTT
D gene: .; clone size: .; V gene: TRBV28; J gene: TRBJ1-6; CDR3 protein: CASGSGGGLSYNSPLHF; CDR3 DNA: TGTGCCAGCGGCTCCGGGGGGGGGCTATCATATAATTCACCCCTCCACTTT
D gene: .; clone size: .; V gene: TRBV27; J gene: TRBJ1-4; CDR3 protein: CASSSGQPGGEKLFF; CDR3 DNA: TGTGCCAGCAGTAGCGGACAGCCAGGCGGGGAAAAACTGTTTTTT
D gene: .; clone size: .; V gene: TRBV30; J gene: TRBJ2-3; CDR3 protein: CAWKGFTDTQYF; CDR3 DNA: TGTGCCTGGAAAGGGTTCACAGATACGCAGTATTTT
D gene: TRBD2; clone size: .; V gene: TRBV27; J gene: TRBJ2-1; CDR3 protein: CASSTGTSGYNEQFF; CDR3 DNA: TGTGCCAGCAGCACCGGGACTAGCGGTTACAATGAGCAGTTCTTC
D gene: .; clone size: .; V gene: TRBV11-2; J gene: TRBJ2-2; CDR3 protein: CASSPTPPLAGVLHRGAVF; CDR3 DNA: TGTGCCAGCAGCCCCACTCCTCCTTTGGCAGGGGTTTTACACCGGGGAGCTGTTTTT
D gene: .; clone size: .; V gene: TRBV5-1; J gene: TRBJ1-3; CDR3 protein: CASSPGYGNTIYF; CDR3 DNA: TGCGCCAGCAGCCCAGGGTACGGAAACACCATATATTTT
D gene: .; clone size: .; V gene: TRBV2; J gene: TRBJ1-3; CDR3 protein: CASSYHPGTVGNTIYF; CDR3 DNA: TGTGCCAGCAGCTACCATCCCGGGACGGTGGGAAACACCATATATTTT
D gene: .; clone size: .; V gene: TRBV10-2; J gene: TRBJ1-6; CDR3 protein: CASSIQKYSPLHF; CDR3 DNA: TGCGCCAGCAGTATACAGAAATACTCACCCCTCCACTTT
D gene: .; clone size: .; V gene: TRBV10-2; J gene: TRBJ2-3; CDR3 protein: CASSENSDGGTDTQYF; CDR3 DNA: TGCGCCAGCAGTGAGAACTCCGATGGGGGCACAGATACGCAGTATTTT
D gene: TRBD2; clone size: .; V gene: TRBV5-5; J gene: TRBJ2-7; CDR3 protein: CASSWSGNGEQYF; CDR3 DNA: TGTGCCAGCAGCTGGAGCGGGAATGGCGAGCAGTACTTC